Each of the 25 T cell receptor beta chains below was sequenced from the same sample in a study of T cell responses to AZD1222 COVID-19 vaccine. Clones were sequenced by immunoSEQ multiplex PCR, and TCRdb holds only the in-frame ones, with some missing. The sample lists about 180,000 clones, around 89% occurring once. The input for sequencing was peripheral blood, taken 28 days after the second AZD1222 dose. The receptor set was obtained from an adult who received the AZD1222 COVID-19 vaccine.

The rearrangement links TRBV6-5 to TRBJ2-1; 7 bases are a match to TRBD2. Per germline, CDR1 MNHEY and CDR2 SVGAGI. Germline trimming cut 6 bases from V and 12 bases from J; bases unmatched to any gene: 14. This CDR3 region has 14 residues. The CDR3 DNA is TGTGCCAGCAGGGGATTGGCGGGAGATCAGGGGCAGTTCTTC. Translation: CASRGLAGDQGQFF.

The chain joins TRBV7-2 to TRBJ2-7; possible D gene TRBD1, 5 bases. The CDR3 runs to 15 residues. The germline CDR1 and CDR2 sequences are SGHTA and FQGNSA. The V end was cut by 1 base, the J end by 3 bases, with 13 bases between. The CDR3 loop reads CASSLEPGRVYEQYF. CDR3 DNA sequence: TGTGCCAGCAGCTTAGAACCCGGCAGGGTCTACGAGCAGTACTTC.

The CDR3, as DNA: TGTGCCAGCAGTTTAAGGCAGACCACAGATACGCAGTATTTT. Translation gives CASSLRQTTDTQYF. The chain links TRBV27 to TRBJ2-3; D not resolved. V was shortened by 2 bases and J by 2 bases, with 8 bases between the two germline ends. CDR1 and CDR2 (germline): MNHEY, SMNVEV (reference sequence). This CDR3 is built from 14 residues.

The CDR3: CASVGPDQETQYF. CDR3 nucleotide sequence: TGTGCCAGCGTCGGCCCGGACCAAGAGACCCAGTACTTC. The J gene is TRBJ2-5, the V gene TRBV6-5; D is ambiguous. The CDR3 runs 13 residues. V was clipped by 8 bases and J by 0 bases, with 10 bases between them. Germline V gene sequence: CDR1 MNHEY, CDR2 SVGAGI.

The rearrangement links TRBV10-3 to TRBJ1-5; D ambiguous. The germline CDR1 and CDR2 sequences are ENHRY and SYGVKD. The V end lost 8 bases, the J end lost 0 bases, and 8 bases lay between the germline ends. The CDR3 is made up of 13 amino acids. The CDR3 coding sequence is TGTGCCATCGGCGGGAGTAGCAATCAGCCCCAGCATTTT. It translates to CAIGGSSNQPQHF.

The V and J genes are TRBV12-3 or TRBV12-4 and TRBJ1-6; D gene unclear. The CDR3 covers 13 residues. The V gene lost 5 bases and the J gene lost 9 bases, with 11 bases spanning the gap. The CDR3 here is CASSPLRSSPLHF. The CDR3, as DNA: TGTGCCAGCAGTCCACTGAGGAGTTCACCCCTCCACTTT.

V and J are TRBV7-8 and TRBJ2-7; D unresolved. The V gene lost 5 bases and the J gene lost 2 bases, with 4 bases spanning the gap. Germline CDR1 is SGHVS and CDR2 is FQNEAQ. This CDR3 is 11 amino acids long. The CDR3: CASSLTYEQYF. The CDR3, as DNA: TGTGCCAGCAGCCTGACCTACGAGCAGTACTTC.

The chain is built from TRBV15 and TRBJ1-5; tentative D call: TRBD1 (6 bases). Looked up from germline, CDR1 is LNHNV and CDR2 is YYDKDF (reference sequence). V lost 0 bases, J lost 9 bases, and 15 bases lay in between. The length of the CDR3 is 15 residues. Here the CDR3 reads CATSRDRGGTGPQHF. The CDR3 nucleotides are TGTGCCACCAGCAGAGATCGGGGGGGCACGGGGCCCCAGCATTTT.

This clone has only one observation. The J gene is TRBJ2-1, the V gene TRBV18, with 10 bases matching TRBD2. Germline values: CDR1 KGHSH, CDR2 LQKENI. Germline trimming cut 0 bases from V and 8 bases from J; bases unmatched to any gene: 4. The CDR3 is 15 residues long. The CDR3 DNA sequence: TGTGCCAGCTCACCACCTGCTAGCGGGAGCGATGAGCAGTTCTTC. Protein: CASSPPASGSDEQFF.

V and J are TRBV29-1 and TRBJ2-1; TRBD1 might be the D (6 bases). The V end was cut by 6 bases, the J end by 7 bases, with 10 bases between. Germline CDR1 reads SQVTM; CDR2 reads ANQGSEA. This CDR3 is built from 11 residues. For the CDR3, the DNA is TGCAGCGTCACGACAGGTAATGAGCAGTTCTTC. Translating gives CSVTTGNEQFF.

The chain combines TRBV4-2 with TRBJ2-1; 7 bases are a match to TRBD1. The CDR3 is made up of 12 amino acids. V lost 4 bases and J lost 15; bases outside the gene matches: 9. Germline V CDR1 and CDR2: LGHNA, YNFKEQ. CDR3 bases: TGTGCCAGCAGCCTTAACAGGGGCCCCCCGTTCTTC. This sequence encodes CASSLNRGPPFF.

This clone has just one count. The chain joins TRBV30 to TRBJ2-7, with 11 bases identical to TRBD1. V lost 3 bases, J lost 2 bases, and 3 bases stayed unmatched. The CDR3 contains 14 residues. Per germline, CDR1 GTSNPN and CDR2 SVGIG (reference sequence). The CDR3 DNA follows: TGTGCCTGGAGAACGGGACAGGGGGCCTACGAGCAGTACTTC. Encoded protein: CAWRTGQGAYEQYF.

This sequence joins TRBV6-5 and TRBJ2-7, with a tentative D call TRBD2 (8 bases). Germline V gives CDR1 MNHEY, CDR2 SVGAGI. V lost 6 bases to trimming and J lost 3 bases, with 15 bases between them. There are 14 residues in the CDR3. The CDR3 loop is CASSGGGQSYEQYF. Written as DNA, the CDR3 is TGTGCCAGCAGCGGGGGGGGACAGAGCTACGAGCAGTACTTC.

This clone has a single count. The chain uses TRBV28 and TRBJ1-2; no clear D gene. Trimming left V 5 bases short and J 9 bases short, with 16 bases between. Germline assignment: CDR1 MDHEN and CDR2 SYDVKM. This CDR3 region has 13 residues. The DNA of the CDR3 is TGTGCCAGCAGTCCGCCGGGCACTATGCGCTACACCTTC. Protein sequence: CASSPPGTMRYTF.

The rearrangement uses TRBV5-1 and TRBJ2-3; D not resolved. The germline V gene has CDR1 SGHRS and CDR2 YFSETQ. V lost 1 base, J lost 0 bases, and 9 bases lay in between. The CDR3 contains 15 residues. The CDR3 DNA is TGCGCCAGCAGCTTGCCGACACCTAGCACAGATACGCAGTATTTT. As protein: CASSLPTPSTDTQYF.

The chain links TRBV7-9 to TRBJ2-2, with 13 nucleotides matching TRBD2. V shed 4 bases, J shed 6 bases, and the junction held 8 bases outside the gene matches. CDR1 is SEHNR, CDR2 FQNEAQ, per germline (reference sequence). The CDR3 loop spans 17 amino acids. This CDR3 reads CASSSGTSGTNPGELFF. DNA of the CDR3: TGTGCCAGCAGCTCAGGGACTAGCGGGACTAATCCCGGGGAGCTGTTTTTT. The variable domain in full, with the rest retrieved from reference TRBV7-9 and TRBJ2-2, is DTGVSQNPRHKITKRGQNVTFRCDPISEHNRLYWYRQTLGQGPEFLTYFQNEAQLEKSRLLSDRFSAERPKGSFSTLEIQRTEQGDSAMYLCASSSGTSGTNPGELFFGEGSRLTVL.

This rearrangement joins TRBV18 to TRBJ1-1, with 10 bases identical to TRBD1. Germline CDR1 and CDR2: KGHSH and LQKENI. There are 13 residues in the CDR3. J was trimmed by 7 bases and V by 8 bases; bases with no gene match: 7. CDR3 loop: CASRDRGPHEAFF. In nucleotides, the CDR3 is TGTGCCAGCCGCGACAGGGGGCCCCATGAAGCTTTCTTT.

The chain has TRBV2 and TRBJ1-1, with D possibly being TRBD1 (5 bases). Deletions cut 6 bases from V and 2 bases from J, with 10 bases between. The germline V gene encodes CDR1 SNHLY and CDR2 FYNNEI. The CDR3 has 13 residues. In DNA, the CDR3 is TGTGCCAGCAGGGGGACGGGAAACACTGAAGCTTTCTTT. Its protein is CASRGTGNTEAFF.

The DNA of the CDR3 is TGTGCCAGCACACGAAGTGGAGGTTCCTACGAGCAGTACTTC. The encoded protein is CASTRSGGSYEQYF. The J gene is TRBJ2-7, the V gene TRBV6-6, with a possible D match to TRBD2 (5 bases). Germline V gives CDR1 MNHNY, CDR2 SVGAGI (reference sequence). With 7 bases removed from V and 1 base from J, the gap between germline ends came to 14 bases. This CDR3 has 14 amino acids.

The V gene is TRBV7-2, the J gene TRBJ2-5; D may be TRBD1 or TRBD2 (5 bases each). In germline, CDR1 is SGHTA, CDR2 FQGNSA. With 5 bases removed from V and 3 bases from J, the gap between germline ends came to 16 bases. The CDR3 is 15 amino acids. The chain's CDR3 is CASSPTGRAEETQYF. The CDR3 DNA reads as TGTGCCAGCAGCCCGACGGGGCGGGCCGAAGAGACCCAGTACTTC.

V usage is TRBV7-2 and J usage is TRBJ2-3; D is uncertain. The CDR3 contains 12 residues. Germline V gives CDR1 SGHTA, CDR2 FQGNSA. The V end was cut by 2 bases, the J end by 6 bases, with 6 bases between. The CDR3 DNA sequence: TGTGCCAGCAGCTTATACGGGGATACGCAGTATTTT. This gives the protein CASSLYGDTQYF.

The chain is built from TRBV7-9 and TRBJ2-3, with D perhaps being TRBD1 or TRBD2 (5 bases each). The V end lost 5 bases, the J end lost 7 bases, and 19 bases lay between the germline ends. Germline loops: CDR1 SEHNR, CDR2 FQNEAQ (reference sequence). This CDR3 is 15 amino acids long. The CDR3 is CASSQSGTLLNTQYF. The CDR3, as DNA: TGTGCCAGCAGCCAGTCCGGGACCCTCCTAAATACGCAGTATTTT.

The chain carries TRBV7-3 and TRBJ1-1; D is undetermined. V lost 5 bases and J lost 1, with 8 bases in between. CDR1 is SGHTA, CDR2 FQGTGA, per germline. The CDR3 length is 13 residues. The CDR3 DNA follows: TGTGCCAGCAGCCGATTGCGGAACACTGAAGCTTTCTTT. It yields the protein CASSRLRNTEAFF.

The V call is TRBV7-2, the J call TRBJ2-4; 8 bases agree with TRBD1. Germline V gene lookup returns CDR1 SGHTA and CDR2 FQGNSA. The junction had 6 bases not matched to a gene; V was cut back by 3 bases and J by 5 bases. CDR3 size: 15 residues. CDR3 sequence reads: CASSLRWDRQNIQYF. Written as DNA, the CDR3 is TGTGCCAGCAGCTTGAGGTGGGACAGGCAAAACATTCAGTACTTC.

The gene calls are TRBV7-9 and TRBJ2-2; D possibly matches TRBD1 or TRBD2 (6 bases each). The germline CDR1 and CDR2 sequences are SEHNR and FQNEAQ (reference sequence). V was shortened by 5 bases and J by 1 base, with 14 bases between the two germline ends. CDR3 size: 16 residues. This CDR3 is CASSQRGTLNTGELFF. The DNA of the CDR3 is TGTGCCAGCAGCCAAAGGGGGACTTTGAACACCGGGGAGCTGTTTTTT.